This record concerns one T cell receptor (beta chain) sequence. The data originate from a study of blood T cell repertoires in COVID-19. Study-level information: Samples taken during acute and convalescent COVID-19 were collected in the United States, Italy and Spain. T cells, B-cell-depleted T cells, or PBMCs provided the cDNA or gDNA that served as material.

Germline V gives CDR1 LNHDA, CDR2 SQIVND (reference sequence). This CDR3 spans 14 amino acids. V lost 0 bases, J lost 18 bases, and 18 bases lay in between. Patients from Seattle were sampled longitudinally, starting during active infection. In the study's own analysis: For nucleated cells, counts were estimated from reference gene primer amplification. Sequencing used immunoSEQ multiplex PCR; TCRdb keeps in-frame clones, though not all of them. V and J calls and clone size are copied from that table; D and trimming were computed from the DNA. This repertoire shows 50,000 to 80,000 clones, about nine tenths found once; its top ten account for 43%.

Material: peripheral blood. The chain recombines TRBV19 with TRBJ1-6; D is unclear. This TCR was sampled from an older woman with COVID-19, enrolled during active disease. Here the CDR3 reads CASSIDGSRSVPHF. CDR3 sequence (DNA): TGTGCCAGTAGTATAGATGGATCAAGGAGCGTCCCCCACTTT.